The T cell receptor beta chain described here comes from a study of radiotherapy plus CTLA-4 blockade in lung cancer. In germline, CDR1 is SGHNT, CDR2 YYREEE (reference sequence). The length of the CDR3 is 16 residues. V was shortened by 0 bases and J by 1 base, with 14 bases between the two germline ends. Data came from immunoSEQ multiplex PCR; TCRdb stores just in-frame clones and leaves some out. The sample records some 110,000 clones, about 84% being singletons. The receptor comes from a human donor with non-small cell lung cancer that progressed on radiotherapy plus ipilimumab. Some clones in this sample may be carry-over from other donors' samples. This material consisted of peripheral blood, taken from a patient treated with radiotherapy plus ipilimumab. V is TRBV5-4 and J is TRBJ2-7; weak D call: TRBD1 (6 bases). This chain's CDR3 is CASSLVAGEGSYEQYF. The CDR3 DNA reads TGTGCCAGCAGCTTGGTGGCAGGGGAAGGGTCCTACGAGCAGTACTTC.